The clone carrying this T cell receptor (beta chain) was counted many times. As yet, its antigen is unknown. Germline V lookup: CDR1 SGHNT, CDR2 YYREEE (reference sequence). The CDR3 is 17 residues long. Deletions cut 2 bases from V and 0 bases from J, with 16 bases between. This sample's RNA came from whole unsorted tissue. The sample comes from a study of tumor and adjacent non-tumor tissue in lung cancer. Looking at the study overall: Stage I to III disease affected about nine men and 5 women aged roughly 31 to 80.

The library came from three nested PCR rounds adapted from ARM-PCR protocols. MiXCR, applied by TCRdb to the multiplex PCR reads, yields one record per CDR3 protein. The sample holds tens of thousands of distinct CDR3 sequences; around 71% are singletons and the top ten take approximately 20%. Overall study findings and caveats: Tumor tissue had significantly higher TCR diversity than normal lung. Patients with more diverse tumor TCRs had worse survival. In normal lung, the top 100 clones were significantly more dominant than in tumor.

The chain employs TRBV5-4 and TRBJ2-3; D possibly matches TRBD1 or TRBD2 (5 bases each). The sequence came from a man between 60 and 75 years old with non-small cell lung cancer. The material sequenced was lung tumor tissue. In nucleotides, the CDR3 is TGTGCCAGCAGCTTTAAACCCGGGGCCACTAGCACAGATACGCAGTATTTT. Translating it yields CASSFKPGATSTDTQYF.